These T cell receptor beta chains were read from a single sample in a study of blood T cell repertoires in COVID-19. Generated by immunoSEQ multiplex PCR, the TCRdb table keeps only in-frame clones and is missing some. The sample includes 100,000 to 150,000 clones, roughly 80% of them seen just once. Sample: PBMCs or T cells enriched from blood (not recorded which). These TCRs come from a man aged 35 to 55 with acute COVID-19. Each CDR3 is given with its conserved first and last residue. The D gene is left open where the match is weak. Some rows have no size entry. The others give once, few or many, or a class for an expanded clone.

V	size	D	J	CDR3
TRBV6-5	NA	NA	TRBJ1-2	CASVIFRGNYGYTF
TRBV5-1	NA	NA	TRBJ2-5	CASSLQVSQETQYF
TRBV6-5	NA	NA	TRBJ2-7	CASSYSPSSYEQYF
TRBV11-3	NA	TRBD2	TRBJ2-1	CASSPSGGLYNEQFF
TRBV9	NA	NA	TRBJ2-1	CASSVAQEESYNEQFF
TRBV30	NA	TRBD1	TRBJ1-2	CAWSGDRGYGYTF
TRBV2	NA	NA	TRBJ2-1	CASSVGGTYNEQFF
TRBV28	NA	NA	TRBJ2-2	CASSLAGTGELFF
TRBV24-1	NA	TRBD1	TRBJ1-4	CATSDPTGGSGEKLFF
TRBV6-5	NA	NA	TRBJ2-7	CASSLKASSYEQYF
TRBV9	NA	TRBD1	TRBJ1-1	CASSAEDRENTEAFF
TRBV5-4	NA	NA	TRBJ1-1	CASSLGHSNAEAFF
TRBV9	few	NA	TRBJ1-4	CASSVGLANEKLFF
TRBV2	NA	NA	TRBJ2-7	CASLFDLRGYEQYF
TRBV10-3	NA	NA	TRBJ1-3	CATWGGAGNTIYF
TRBV10-3	NA	NA	TRBJ2-3	CAISDRTGTDTQYF
TRBV2	NA	NA	TRBJ2-7	CASSAGETYEQYF
TRBV2	few	TRBD1	TRBJ1-5	CASSDPGQGAGQPQHF
TRBV9	NA	NA	TRBJ2-7	CASSVDSLAYEQYF
TRBV9	NA	TRBD2	TRBJ2-1	CASSFPTGTSGGEQFF
TRBV18	once	NA	TRBJ2-3	CASSPTTDTQYF
TRBV5-5	NA	TRBD1	TRBJ2-7	CASSLAGQGRGQYF
TRBV7-9	NA	NA	TRBJ2-5	CASSLVREGTQYF
TRBV9	NA	TRBD2	TRBJ2-1	CASSVDSGAYNEQFF
TRBV2	NA	NA	TRBJ2-1	CASSELATYNEQFF
TRBV7-2	NA	NA	TRBJ1-2	CASSSPARHYGYTF
TRBV5-8	NA	TRBD2	TRBJ2-2	CASSPTGRGVTGELFF
TRBV7-3	NA	TRBD2	TRBJ2-3	CASSSGLAGEADTQYF
TRBV2	NA	NA	TRBJ1-5	CASTGVEGNQPQHF
TRBV29-1	NA	TRBD1	TRBJ1-1	CSVFGQGKMNTEAFF
TRBV5-1	NA	TRBD1	TRBJ2-7	CASTGGTSYEQYF
TRBV28	many	TRBD1	TRBJ1-4	CASRGRQGAYELGEKLFF
TRBV5-1	few	NA	TRBJ2-7	CASSLSASYEQYF
TRBV5-6	NA	TRBD2	TRBJ2-7	CASSPGLAGEYEQYF
TRBV18	NA	TRBD1	TRBJ1-2	CASSLFDRDGYTF
TRBV7-2	NA	TRBD2	TRBJ2-1	CASSSPGLAGYNEQFF
TRBV5-1	NA	TRBD2	TRBJ2-7	CASSSATSGRDEQYF
TRBV19	NA	TRBD1	TRBJ1-5	CASSIDSGTGGVGQPQHF
TRBV18	once	TRBD1	TRBJ2-2	CASSPPRQGEIVGELFF
TRBV9	NA	NA	TRBJ1-3	CASSTGHGNTIYF
TRBV7-9	NA	NA	TRBJ1-2	CASSLPSGWGYTF
TRBV5-5	NA	NA	TRBJ1-6	CASSLVSPGWNNSPLHF
TRBV7-9	NA	TRBD2	TRBJ2-1	CASSAMLAGGNNEQFF
TRBV5-8	NA	TRBD2	TRBJ2-1	CASSLAGGGYNEQFF
TRBV18	NA	NA	TRBJ2-7	CASSPPARRTGEQYF
TRBV29-1	NA	TRBD1	TRBJ2-3	CSVAGGTGGTDTQYF
TRBV7-2	few	NA	TRBJ1-5	CASSSWSGLGQPQHF
TRBV30	NA	NA	TRBJ1-1	CAWSPEEGKAFF
TRBV10-3	NA	NA	TRBJ1-1	CAIRDTGNTEAFF
TRBV5-8	NA	TRBD2	TRBJ2-5	CASSLGTRGGRSETQYF
TRBV5-6	few	NA	TRBJ2-6	CASSLKPSSGANVLTF
TRBV2	NA	TRBD1	TRBJ1-3	CASSLQGETGNTIYF
TRBV10-3	NA	NA	TRBJ1-1	CAIRPQGYTEAFF
TRBV19	NA	NA	TRBJ1-3	CASSITPPSGNTIYF
TRBV5-1	NA	TRBD2	TRBJ2-7	CASSQVLAGDRNEQYF
TRBV2	NA	TRBD1	TRBJ1-6	CASSADRAYSPLHF
TRBV29-1	once	TRBD1	TRBJ2-7	CSVSRGLGYEQYF